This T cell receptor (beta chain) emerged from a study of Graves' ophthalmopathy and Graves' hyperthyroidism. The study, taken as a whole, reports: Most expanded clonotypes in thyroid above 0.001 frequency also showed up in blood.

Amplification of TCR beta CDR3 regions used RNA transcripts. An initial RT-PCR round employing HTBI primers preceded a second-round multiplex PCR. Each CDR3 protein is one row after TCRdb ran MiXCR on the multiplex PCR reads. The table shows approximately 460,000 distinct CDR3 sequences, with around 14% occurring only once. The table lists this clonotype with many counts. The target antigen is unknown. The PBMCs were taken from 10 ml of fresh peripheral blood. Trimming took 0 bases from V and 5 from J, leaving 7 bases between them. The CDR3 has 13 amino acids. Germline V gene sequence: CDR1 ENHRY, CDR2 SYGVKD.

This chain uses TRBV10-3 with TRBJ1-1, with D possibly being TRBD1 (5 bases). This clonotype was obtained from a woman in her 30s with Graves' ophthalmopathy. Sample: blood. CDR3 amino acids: CAISESGGTEAFF. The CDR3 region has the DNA TGTGCCATCAGTGAGTCGGGGGGGACTGAAGCTTTCTTT.